A single sample is the source of the 11 T cell receptor beta chains below, sequenced in a study of cytomegalovirus exposure and HLA in healthy donors. Repertoires were generated with immunoSEQ multiplex PCR, while TCRdb's copy carries only in-frame clones and drops some. The sample records fewer than 100,000 clones, 94% being singletons. Sequencing used PBMCs. The receptors derive from a woman aged 18-29 years in good health and CMV-seronegative.

V usage is TRBV27 and J usage is TRBJ2-1, with D possibly TRBD2 on 5 matching bases. Germline loops: CDR1 MNHEY, CDR2 SMNVEV (reference sequence). Between the trimmed V and J ends, which lost 5 bases and 0 bases, there was a span of 8 bases. The CDR3 totals 14 residues. For the CDR3, the DNA is TGTGCCAGCAGTGGAGCGGTCTCCTACAATGAGCAGTTCTTC. Amino acids: CASSGAVSYNEQFF.

This clone appeared a single time. The V gene is TRBV13, the J gene TRBJ2-1; 7 bases map to TRBD1. The CDR3 runs to 16 residues. The germline gives CDR1 PRHDT, CDR2 FYEKMQ (reference sequence). The V gene end was trimmed by 0 bases and the J gene end by 1 base; junction bases not matched to a gene: 3. CDR3 loop: CASSLGGGLSYNEQFF. Here the CDR3 DNA reads TGTGCCAGCAGCTTAGGAGGGGGCTTATCCTACAATGAGCAGTTCTTC. Variable domain in full (rest from reference TRBV13 and TRBJ2-1): AAGVIQSPRHLIKEKRETATLKCYPIPRHDTVYWYQQGPGQDPQFLISFYEKMQSDKGSIPDRFSAQQFSDYHSELNMSSLELGDSALYFCASSLGGGLSYNEQFFGPGTRLTVL.

The chain links TRBV25-1 to TRBJ2-7; the match to TRBD1 covers 7 bases. The junction had 11 bases not matched to a gene; V was cut back by 6 bases and J by 3 bases. Germline V gene lookup returns CDR1 MGHDK and CDR2 SYGVNS. This CDR3 spans 15 amino acids. The CDR3 DNA reads as TGTGCCAGCAGCTCAACCGGGGACAGCAGCTACGAGCAGTACTTC. Its translation: CASSSTGDSSYEQYF.

This clone was counted a single time. CDR3 loop: CSVEWQGVRLTQYF. The CDR3 region has the DNA TGCAGCGTTGAATGGCAGGGGGTACGATTGACCCAGTACTTC. This chain connects TRBV29-1 to TRBJ2-5; TRBD1 aligns across 7 bases. Trimming at V came to 2 bases and at J to 7 bases, leaving 10 bases not matched to a gene. This CDR3 is built from 14 residues. Germline V gene sequence: CDR1 SQVTM, CDR2 ANQGSEA.

The chain joins TRBV5-6 to TRBJ2-3, with D perhaps TRBD2 (6 bases). Germline loops: CDR1 SGHDT, CDR2 YYEEEE. CDR3 length equals 13 residues. V lost 0 bases to trimming and J lost 9 bases, with 11 bases between them. This CDR3 reads CASSLDRGITQYF. In nucleotides, the CDR3 is TGTGCCAGCAGCTTGGATCGGGGGATAACGCAGTATTTT. The whole variable domain, remainder taken from reference TRBV5-6 and TRBJ2-3, is DAGVTQSPTHLIKTRGQQVTLRCSPKSGHDTVSWYQQALGQGPQFIFQYYEEEERQRGNFPDRFSGHQFPNYSSELNVNALLLGDSALYLCASSLDRGITQYFGPGTRLTVL.

This chain uses TRBV10-3 with TRBJ2-5; 10 bases agree with TRBD2. The CDR3 has 19 amino acids. J gave up 5 bases and V 3 bases, and 18 bases lay outside the gene matches. Germline V CDR1 and CDR2: ENHRY, SYGVKD. The DNA of the CDR3 is TGTGCCATCAGTGATGTGGAGGTGTTCAGCGGGAGGGCCGGGGAGACCCAGTACTTC. Its protein is CAISDVEVFSGRAGETQYF.

In this sample, this clone turned up once. CDR3 DNA: TGTGCCAGCAGCCAAGGGGGACTAGGCGAGCAGTACTTC. As protein: CASSQGGLGEQYF. The chain has TRBV14 and TRBJ2-7; 8 nucleotides align to TRBD2. The V gene end was trimmed by 1 base and the J gene end by 6 bases; junction bases not matched to a gene: 2. There are 13 residues in the CDR3. The germline CDR1 and CDR2 sequences are SGHDN and FVKESK.

V usage is TRBV19 and J usage is TRBJ2-7; 9 bases are a match to TRBD2. This CDR3 is built from 17 residues. V lost 1 base to trimming and J lost 1 base; unmatched junction nucleotides: 8. From germline, CDR1 is LNHDA and CDR2 SQIVND (reference sequence). The DNA for the CDR3 is TGTGCCAGTAGTATAGCGGATAGCGGGAGCCTTTCCTACGAGCAGTACTTC. This codes for CASSIADSGSLSYEQYF.

The chain employs TRBV12-5 and TRBJ2-3; possibly TRBD2 for D (6 bases). CDR1 and CDR2 (germline): LGHNT, FRNRAP. V dropped 5 bases and J dropped 2 bases, with 14 bases sitting between them. The CDR3 extends over 15 amino acids. The CDR3 sequence: CASGPGTGPTDTQYF. In nucleotides, the CDR3 is TGTGCTAGTGGTCCGGGGACTGGGCCCACAGATACGCAGTATTTT.

V usage is TRBV7-2 and J usage is TRBJ2-7, with a tentative D call TRBD1 (5 bases). Germline values: CDR1 SGHTA, CDR2 FQGNSA. Trimming cost V 6 bases and J 6 bases, with 24 bases left between them. CDR3 length equals 16 residues. The CDR3 here is CASRKGQGQGIAEQYF. The DNA of the CDR3 is TGTGCCAGCAGGAAAGGGCAAGGCCAGGGCATTGCCGAGCAGTACTTC.

This clone occurred once. The gene calls are TRBV11-2 and TRBJ2-1; D call uncertain. Germline CDR1 and CDR2: SGHAT and FQNNGV. Trimming removed 3 bases at V and 6 bases at J, with 3 bases between. The CDR3 totals 11 residues. DNA of the CDR3: TGTGCCAGCAGCTTCCGCAATGAGCAGTTCTTC. It is translated as CASSFRNEQFF.